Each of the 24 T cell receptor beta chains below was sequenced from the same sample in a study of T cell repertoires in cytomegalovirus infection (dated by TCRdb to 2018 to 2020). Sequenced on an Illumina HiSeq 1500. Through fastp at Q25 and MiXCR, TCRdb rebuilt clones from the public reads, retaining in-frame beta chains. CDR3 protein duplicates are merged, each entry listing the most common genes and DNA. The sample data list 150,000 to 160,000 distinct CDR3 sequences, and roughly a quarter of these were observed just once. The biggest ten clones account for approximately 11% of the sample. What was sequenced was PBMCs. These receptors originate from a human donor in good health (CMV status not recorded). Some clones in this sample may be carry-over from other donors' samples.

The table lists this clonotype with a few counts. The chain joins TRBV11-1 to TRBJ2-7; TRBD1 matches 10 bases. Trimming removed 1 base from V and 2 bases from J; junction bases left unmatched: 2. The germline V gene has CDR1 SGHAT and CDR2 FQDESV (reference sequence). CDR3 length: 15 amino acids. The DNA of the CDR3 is TGTGCCAGCAGCTTAGGACAGGGGGCGACCTACGAGCAGTACTTC. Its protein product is CASSLGQGATYEQYF.

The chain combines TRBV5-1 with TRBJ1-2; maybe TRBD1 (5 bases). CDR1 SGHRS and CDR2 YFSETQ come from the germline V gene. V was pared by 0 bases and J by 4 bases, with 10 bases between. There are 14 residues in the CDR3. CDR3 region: CASSLDGAGYGYTF. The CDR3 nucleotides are TGCGCCAGCAGCTTGGACGGGGCTGGCTATGGCTACACCTTC.

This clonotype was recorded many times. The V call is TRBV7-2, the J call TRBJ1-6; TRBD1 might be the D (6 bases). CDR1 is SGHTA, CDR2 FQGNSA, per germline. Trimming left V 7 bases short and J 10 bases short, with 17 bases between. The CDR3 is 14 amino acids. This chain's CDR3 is CASTSGGPKSPLHF. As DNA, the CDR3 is TGTGCCAGCACCTCGGGGGGCCCCAAATCACCCCTCCACTTT.

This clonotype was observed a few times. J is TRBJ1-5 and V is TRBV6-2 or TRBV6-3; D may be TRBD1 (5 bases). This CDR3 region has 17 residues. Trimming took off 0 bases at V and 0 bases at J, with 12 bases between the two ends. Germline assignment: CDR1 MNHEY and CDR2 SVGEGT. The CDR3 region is CASSYSEKGSSNQPQHF. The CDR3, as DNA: TGTGCCAGCAGTTACTCGGAAAAGGGGAGTAGCAATCAGCCCCAGCATTTT.

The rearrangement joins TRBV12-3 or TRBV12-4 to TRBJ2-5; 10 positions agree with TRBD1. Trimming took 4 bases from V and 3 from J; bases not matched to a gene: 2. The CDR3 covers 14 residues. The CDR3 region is CASSSGTGEETQYF. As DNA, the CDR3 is TGTGCCAGCAGTTCCGGGACAGGGGAAGAGACCCAGTACTTC.

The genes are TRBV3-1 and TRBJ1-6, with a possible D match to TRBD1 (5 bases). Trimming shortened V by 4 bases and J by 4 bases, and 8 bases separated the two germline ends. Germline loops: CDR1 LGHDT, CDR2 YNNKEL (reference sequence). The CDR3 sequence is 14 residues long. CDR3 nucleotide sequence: TGTGCCAGCAGCCCCCAGGGTTATAATTCACCCCTCCACTTT. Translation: CASSPQGYNSPLHF.

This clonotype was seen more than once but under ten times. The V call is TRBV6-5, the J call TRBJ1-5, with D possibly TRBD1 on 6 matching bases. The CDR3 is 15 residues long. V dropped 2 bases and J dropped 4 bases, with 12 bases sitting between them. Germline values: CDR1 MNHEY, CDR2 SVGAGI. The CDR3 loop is CASSYETRGNQPQHF. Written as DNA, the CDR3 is TGTGCCAGCAGTTACGAGACCAGGGGAAATCAGCCCCAGCATTTT.

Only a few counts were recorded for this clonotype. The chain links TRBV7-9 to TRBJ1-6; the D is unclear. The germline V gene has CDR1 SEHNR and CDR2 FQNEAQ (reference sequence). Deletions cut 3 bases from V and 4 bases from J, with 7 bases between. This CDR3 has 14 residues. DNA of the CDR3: TGTGCCAGCAGCTTGGCCCCGTATAATTCACCCCTCCACTTT. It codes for CASSLAPYNSPLHF.

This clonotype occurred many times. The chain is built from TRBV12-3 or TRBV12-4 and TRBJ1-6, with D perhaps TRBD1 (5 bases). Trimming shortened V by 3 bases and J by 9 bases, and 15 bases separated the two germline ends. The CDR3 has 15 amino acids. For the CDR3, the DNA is TGTGCCAGCAGTTTCGCGGGGGTGCCCCTTTCACCCCTCCACTTT. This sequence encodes CASSFAGVPLSPLHF.

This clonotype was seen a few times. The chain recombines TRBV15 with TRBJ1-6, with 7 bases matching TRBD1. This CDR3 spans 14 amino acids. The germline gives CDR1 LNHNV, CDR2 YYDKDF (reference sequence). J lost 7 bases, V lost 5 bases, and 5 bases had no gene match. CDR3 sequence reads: CATSLDRRNSPLHF. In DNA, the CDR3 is TGTGCCACCAGCCTGGACAGGCGGAATTCACCCCTCCACTTT.

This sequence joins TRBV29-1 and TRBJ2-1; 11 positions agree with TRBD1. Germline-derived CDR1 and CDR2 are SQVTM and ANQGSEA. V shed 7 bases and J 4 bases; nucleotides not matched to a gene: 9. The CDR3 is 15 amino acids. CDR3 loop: CSGREGTGGYNEQFF. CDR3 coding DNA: TGCAGCGGGCGTGAAGGGACAGGGGGGTACAATGAGCAGTTCTTC.

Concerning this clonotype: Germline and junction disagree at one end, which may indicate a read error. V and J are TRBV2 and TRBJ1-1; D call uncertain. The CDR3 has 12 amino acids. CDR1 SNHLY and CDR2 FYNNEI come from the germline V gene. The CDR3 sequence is CASREGMAEAFF. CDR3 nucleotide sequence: TGTGCCAGCAGAGAAGGGATGGCTGAAGCTTTCTTT.

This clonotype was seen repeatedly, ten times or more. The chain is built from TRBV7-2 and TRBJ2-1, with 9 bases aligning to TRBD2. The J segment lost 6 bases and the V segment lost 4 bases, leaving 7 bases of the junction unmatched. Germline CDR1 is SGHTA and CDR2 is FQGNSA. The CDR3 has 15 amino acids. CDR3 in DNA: TGTGCCAGCAGCTCACTCGGGACTAGCATCAATGAGCAGTTCTTC. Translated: CASSSLGTSINEQFF.

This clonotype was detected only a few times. DNA for the CDR3: TGTGCCTGGAGTTCTGGGCCGCCACGACGATCTAATCAGCCCCAGCATTTT. Its protein is CAWSSGPPRRSNQPQHF. The chain joins TRBV30 to TRBJ1-5, with D unclear. Germline CDR1 and CDR2: GTSNPN and SVGIG (reference sequence). This CDR3 comprises 17 residues. The V gene lost 2 bases and the J gene lost 4 bases, with 21 bases spanning the gap.

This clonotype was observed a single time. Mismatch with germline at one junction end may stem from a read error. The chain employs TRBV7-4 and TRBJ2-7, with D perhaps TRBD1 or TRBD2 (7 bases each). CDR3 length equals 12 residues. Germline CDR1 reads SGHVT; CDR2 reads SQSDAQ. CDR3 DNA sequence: TGTACCAGCGGGGACAGCACCTACGAGCAGTACTTC. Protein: CTSGDSTYEQYF.

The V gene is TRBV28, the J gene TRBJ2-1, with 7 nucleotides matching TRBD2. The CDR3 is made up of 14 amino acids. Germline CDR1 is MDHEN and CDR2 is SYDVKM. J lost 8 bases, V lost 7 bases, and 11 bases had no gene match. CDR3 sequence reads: CASTPMTGRDEQFF. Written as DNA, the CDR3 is TGTGCCAGCACCCCCATGACTGGGAGGGATGAGCAGTTCTTC.

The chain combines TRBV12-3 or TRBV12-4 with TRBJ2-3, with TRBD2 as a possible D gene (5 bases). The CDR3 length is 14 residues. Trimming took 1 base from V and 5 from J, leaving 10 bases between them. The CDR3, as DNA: TGTGCCAGCAGTTTAGTGGGAGCTGGAGATACGCAGTATTTT. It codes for CASSLVGAGDTQYF.

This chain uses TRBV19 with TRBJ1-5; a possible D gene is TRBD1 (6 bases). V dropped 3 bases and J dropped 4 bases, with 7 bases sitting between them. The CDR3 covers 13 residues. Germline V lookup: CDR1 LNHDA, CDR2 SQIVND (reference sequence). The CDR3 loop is CASSITGNQPQHF. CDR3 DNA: TGTGCCAGTAGTATCACAGGGAATCAGCCCCAGCATTTT.

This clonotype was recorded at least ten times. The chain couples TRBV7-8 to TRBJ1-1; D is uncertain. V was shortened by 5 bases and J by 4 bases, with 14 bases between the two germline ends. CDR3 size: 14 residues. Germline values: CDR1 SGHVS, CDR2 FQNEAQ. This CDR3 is CASSPEGWVTEAFF. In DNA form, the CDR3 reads TGTGCCAGCAGCCCGGAGGGCTGGGTCACTGAAGCTTTCTTT.

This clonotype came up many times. CDR3 protein: CASSPRTSDEQFF. The CDR3 DNA reads TGTGCCAGCAGCCCCCGGACTAGCGATGAGCAGTTCTTC. The chain carries TRBV7-3 and TRBJ2-1; 9 bases are shared with TRBD2. The trim removed 5 bases at V and 8 bases at J, leaving 4 bases unmatched. Germline V gene data show CDR1 as SGHTA and CDR2 as FQGTGA. CDR3 length: 13 residues.

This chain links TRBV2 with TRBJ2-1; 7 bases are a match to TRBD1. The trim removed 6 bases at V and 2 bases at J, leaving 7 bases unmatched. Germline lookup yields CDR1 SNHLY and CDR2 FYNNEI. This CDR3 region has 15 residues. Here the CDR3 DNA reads TGTGCCAGCAGAGAAAGTCAGGGGGCCTACAATGAGCAGTTCTTC. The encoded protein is CASRESQGAYNEQFF.

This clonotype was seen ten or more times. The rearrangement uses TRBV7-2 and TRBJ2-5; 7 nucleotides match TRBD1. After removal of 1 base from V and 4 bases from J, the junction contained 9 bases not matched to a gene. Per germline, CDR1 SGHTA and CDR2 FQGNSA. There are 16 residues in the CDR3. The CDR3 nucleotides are TGTGCCAGCAGCTTAGTGCCGACAGGGAAGGGAGAGACCCAGTACTTC. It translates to CASSLVPTGKGETQYF.

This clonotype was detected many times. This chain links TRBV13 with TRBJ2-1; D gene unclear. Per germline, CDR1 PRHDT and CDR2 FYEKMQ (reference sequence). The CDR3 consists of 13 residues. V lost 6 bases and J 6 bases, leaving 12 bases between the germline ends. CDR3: CASSRSGVNEQFF. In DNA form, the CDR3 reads TGTGCCAGCAGTCGGTCAGGAGTCAATGAGCAGTTCTTC.

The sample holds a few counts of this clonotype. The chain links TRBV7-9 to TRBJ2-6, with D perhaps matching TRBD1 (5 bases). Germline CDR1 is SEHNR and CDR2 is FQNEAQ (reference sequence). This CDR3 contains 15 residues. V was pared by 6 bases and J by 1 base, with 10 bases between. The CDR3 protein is CASRAGKSGANVLTF. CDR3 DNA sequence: TGTGCCAGCAGGGCAGGGAAATCTGGGGCCAACGTCCTGACTTTC.